Listed here are 32 T cell receptor beta chains from one sample, sequenced in a study of Ad26.COV2.S vaccination and SARS-CoV-2 variants. Only in-frame clones appear in the TCRdb table, and some are missing; sequencing was by immunoSEQ multiplex PCR. The data contain hundreds of thousands of clones, 75% to 90% of them singletons. Treatment in this sample: approximately 18 received Ad26.COV2.S at low or high dose, single or two shots; about 5 received placebo; per-sample allocation not given. Sampling was done on day 63 after the first vaccine or placebo injection. Sample: peripheral blood, taken in a trial of Ad26.COV2.S vaccine versus placebo. The receptors shown here come from a person aged 18-65 years who received the Ad26.COV2.S COVID-19 vaccine or a placebo.

The rearrangement links TRBV29-1 to TRBJ2-1; tentatively, D is TRBD1 or TRBD2 (5 bases each). Germline assignment: CDR1 SQVTM and CDR2 ANQGSEA. This CDR3 is built from 15 residues. V lost 1 base and J 4 bases, leaving 14 bases between the germline ends. The CDR3 bases are TGCAGCGTTGAAGGGGACCGGGCCCTTTACAATGAGCAGTTCTTC. Protein product: CSVEGDRALYNEQFF.

The CDR3 DNA is TGCGCCAGCAGCCAAAAAGACAGGGGAGCAACTAATGAAAAACTGTTTTTT. Translating gives CASSQKDRGATNEKLFF. The chain has TRBV4-1 and TRBJ1-4; TRBD1 matches at 8 bases. There are 17 residues in the CDR3. V lost 2 bases, J lost 0 bases, and 5 bases stayed unmatched. Per the germline V gene, CDR1 is MGHRA and CDR2 is YSYEKL.

The J gene is TRBJ1-2, the V gene TRBV5-6, with 7 bases matching TRBD1. V trimming: 1 base; J trimming: 7 bases; junction bases outside the gene matches: 19. Germline lookup yields CDR1 SGHDT and CDR2 YYEEEE. CDR3 size: 18 residues. The CDR3, as DNA: TGTGCCAGCAGCTTGATCTGGGACAGAGGAACGTTGTGGAGTGGCTACACCTTC. Its protein product is CASSLIWDRGTLWSGYTF.

This chain connects TRBV6-2 or TRBV6-3 to TRBJ1-2, with 7 positions matching TRBD1. The germline V gene encodes CDR1 MNHEY and CDR2 SVGEGT. The CDR3 length is 14 residues. Trimming at V came to 5 bases and at J to 5 bases, leaving 8 bases not matched to a gene. As DNA, the CDR3 is TGTGCCAGCAGTCGTAGACAGGGAAGGTATGGCTACACCTTC. It translates to CASSRRQGRYGYTF.

The chain is built from TRBV23-1 and TRBJ1-2, with 9 bases lining up with TRBD1. TRBV23-1 is an ORF, with its function uncertain. The CDR3 covers 16 residues. The trim removed 0 bases at V and 8 bases at J, leaving 10 bases unmatched. CDR3 loop: CASSQSNPTGGIGYTF. In DNA, the CDR3 is TGCGCCAGCAGTCAATCTAACCCGACAGGGGGGATAGGCTACACCTTC.

The rearrangement uses TRBV10-3 and TRBJ2-3; a weak D match, TRBD1 (6 bases). Germline V CDR1 and CDR2: ENHRY, SYGVKD. The V gene lost 2 bases and the J gene lost 3 bases, with 15 bases spanning the gap. The CDR3 spans 16 residues. The CDR3 loop reads CAISERRGGSTDTQYF. The CDR3 nucleotides read TGTGCCATCAGTGAGCGTCGAGGGGGTTCGACAGATACGCAGTATTTT.

DNA of the CDR3: TGTGCCACCTCGGGGAGGGCGAGGAACACTGAAGCTTTCTTT. Protein: CATSGRARNTEAFF. The J gene is TRBJ1-1, the V gene TRBV6-4; D is unclear. V was trimmed by 10 bases and J by 1 base, leaving 16 bases between them. CDR1 MRHNA and CDR2 SNTAGT come from the germline V gene. The CDR3 covers 14 residues.

J is TRBJ2-3 and V is TRBV12-5, with 7 bases lining up with TRBD2. In germline, CDR1 is LGHNT, CDR2 FRNRAP. The CDR3 sequence is 14 residues long. V was clipped by 9 bases and J by 4 bases; unmatched bases: 10. The CDR3 sequence: CASQRDYRADTQYF. CDR3 DNA sequence: TGTGCTAGCCAACGGGACTATCGAGCAGATACGCAGTATTTT.

This clone was seen once. The rearrangement uses TRBV19 and TRBJ2-7; 8 bases map to TRBD1. Looked up from germline, CDR1 is LNHDA and CDR2 is SQIVND (reference sequence). There are 15 residues in the CDR3. J gave up 2 bases and V 4 bases, and 7 bases lay outside the gene matches. The CDR3: CASSNPGTGAYEQYF. The CDR3 nucleotides are TGTGCCAGTAGTAACCCCGGGACAGGAGCCTACGAGCAGTACTTC.

The J gene is TRBJ2-1, the V gene TRBV9; 13 bases fit TRBD2. The CDR3 contains 15 residues. J lost 9 bases, V lost 4 bases, and 7 bases had no gene match. CDR1 and CDR2 (germline): SGDLS, YYNGEE. For the CDR3, the DNA is TGTGCCAGCAGCCCCCGACTAGCGGGGGGTCCTGAGCAGTTCTTC. Protein: CASSPRLAGGPEQFF.

The V call is TRBV5-6, the J call TRBJ2-1; 7 bases align to TRBD2. Germline trimming cut 4 bases from V and 1 base from J; bases unmatched to any gene: 8. The CDR3 is 16 residues long. Germline lookup yields CDR1 SGHDT and CDR2 YYEEEE. CDR3 sequence reads: CASSPGGGLSYNEQFF. CDR3 in DNA: TGTGCCAGCAGCCCGGGAGGTGGGCTATCCTACAATGAGCAGTTCTTC. Filled out from reference TRBV5-6 and TRBJ2-1, the complete variable domain reads DAGVTQSPTHLIKTRGQQVTLRCSPKSGHDTVSWYQQALGQGPQFIFQYYEEEERQRGNFPDRFSGHQFPNYSSELNVNALLLGDSALYLCASSPGGGLSYNEQFFGPGTRLTVL.

This sequence joins TRBV4-1 and TRBJ1-5; D gene uncertain. V dropped 3 bases and J dropped 0 bases, with 9 bases sitting between them. From germline, CDR1 is MGHRA and CDR2 YSYEKL. This CDR3 spans 15 amino acids. CDR3 in amino acids: CASSQGPNSNQPQHF. The CDR3 DNA sequence: TGCGCCAGCAGCCAGGGTCCTAATAGCAATCAGCCCCAGCATTTT.

The chain combines TRBV5-6 with TRBJ2-3, with 11 nucleotides matching TRBD2. J lost 1 base, V lost 4 bases, and 5 bases had no gene match. The CDR3 covers 16 residues. Per germline, CDR1 SGHDT and CDR2 YYEEEE. In DNA, the CDR3 is TGTGCCAGCAGCATCGGACTAGCGGGCCGCACAGATACGCAGTATTTT. Amino acid sequence: CASSIGLAGRTDTQYF.

The chain carries TRBV5-8 and TRBJ2-3, with TRBD1 as a possible D gene (5 bases). The length of the CDR3 is 15 residues. V was pared by 2 bases and J by 2 bases, with 12 bases between. From germline, CDR1 is SGHTS and CDR2 YDEGEE. CDR3 region: CASSLLTDPTDTQYF. The CDR3 DNA sequence: TGTGCCAGCAGCTTACTGACAGATCCCACAGATACGCAGTATTTT. Using reference TRBV5-8 and TRBJ2-3 for the parts outside the CDR3, the full variable domain is EAGVTQSPTHLIKTRGQQATLRCSPISGHTSVYWYQQALGLGLQFLLWYDEGEERNRGNFPPRFSGRQFPNYSSELNVNALELEDSALYLCASSLLTDPTDTQYFGPGTRLTVL.

The gene calls are TRBV7-9 and TRBJ2-1; 9 bases agree with TRBD1. V was pared by 4 bases and J by 3 bases, with 10 bases of the junction left unmatched. The CDR3 spans 17 residues. Germline V lookup: CDR1 SEHNR, CDR2 FQNEAQ (reference sequence). The CDR3 nucleotides are TGTGCCAGCAGCTCTACCGGCGGGACAGGGTACTACAATGAGCAGTTCTTC. Encoded protein: CASSSTGGTGYYNEQFF. Drawing the rest from reference TRBV7-9 and TRBJ2-1, the complete variable domain is DTGVSQNPRHKITKRGQNVTFRCDPISEHNRLYWYRQTLGQGPEFLTYFQNEAQLEKSRLLSDRFSAERPKGSFSTLEIQRTEQGDSAMYLCASSSTGGTGYYNEQFFGPGTRLTVL.

The chain is built from TRBV5-6 and TRBJ2-5, with 7 nucleotides matching TRBD1. The CDR3 sequence is 14 residues long. V was pared by 3 bases and J by 4 bases, with 6 bases of the junction left unmatched. Germline V gives CDR1 SGHDT, CDR2 YYEEEE. CDR3 DNA sequence: TGTGCCAGCAGCTATGCCACAGGGGTAGAGACCCAGTACTTC. This gives the protein CASSYATGVETQYF.

The chain uses TRBV4-3 and TRBJ2-1, with 7 positions matching TRBD2. This CDR3 has 14 residues. With 4 bases clipped from V and 5 bases from J, the junction kept 5 bases outside the gene matches. Germline V lookup: CDR1 LGHNA, CDR2 YSLEER. DNA for the CDR3: TGCGCCAGCAGCCGGATACTAGCGAACAATGAGCAGTTCTTC. It encodes CASSRILANNEQFF.

This clone was picked up one time. The gene calls are TRBV6-5 and TRBJ1-2, with D possibly being TRBD1 (5 bases). Trimming removed 2 bases from V and 8 bases from J, with 12 bases in between. CDR3 length equals 13 residues. Germline values: CDR1 MNHEY, CDR2 SVGAGI. CDR3 coding DNA: TGTGCCAGCAGTTACCGATCAGGGAGCGGCTACACCTTC. Translation: CASSYRSGSGYTF.

The genes are TRBV6-5 and TRBJ1-1; D not certain. V was clipped by 5 bases and J by 1 base, with 11 bases between them. Germline CDR1 MNHEY, CDR2 SVGAGI. The CDR3 loop spans 14 amino acids. Here the CDR3 DNA reads TGTGCCAGCAGTACCCGGGGAGGGAACACTGAAGCTTTCTTT. Protein product: CASSTRGGNTEAFF.

J is TRBJ2-7 and V is TRBV7-2; D remains unclear. V was cut by 5 bases and J by 0 bases, with 5 bases left in between. The CDR3 length is 12 residues. The V gene's germline CDR1 is SGHTA and CDR2 FQGNSA. CDR3 in DNA: TGTGCCAGCAGCCCGAACTCCTACGAGCAGTACTTC. Amino acids: CASSPNSYEQYF.

This clone was recorded a few times. The gene calls are TRBV6-5 and TRBJ2-1; no definite D call. CDR1 is MNHEY, CDR2 SVGAGI, per germline. V was cut by 7 bases and J by 0 bases, with 13 bases left in between. The CDR3 extends over 15 amino acids. The CDR3 sequence: CASTSLGGSYNEQFF. CDR3 bases: TGTGCCAGCACCTCCTTGGGCGGCTCCTACAATGAGCAGTTCTTC.

The genes are TRBV6-5 and TRBJ1-1, with D maybe TRBD1 (5 bases). CDR3 length equals 15 residues. Trimming removed 2 bases from V and 3 bases from J, with 13 bases in between. CDR1 and CDR2 (germline): MNHEY, SVGAGI. The CDR3 DNA reads as TGTGCCAGCAGTTACGCGGGACCCTCCCACACTGAAGCTTTCTTT. The encoded protein is CASSYAGPSHTEAFF.

The chain combines TRBV2 with TRBJ2-5; 10 bases map to TRBD1. Losses at the gene ends were 5 bases for V and 5 bases for J; bases not matched to a gene: 11. This CDR3 has 16 residues. Germline V CDR1 and CDR2: SNHLY, FYNNEI. CDR3 loop: CASSLMGQGTQETQYF. The DNA of the CDR3 is TGTGCCAGCAGTCTTATGGGACAGGGGACACAGGAGACCCAGTACTTC. The variable domain in full, with the rest retrieved from reference TRBV2 and TRBJ2-5, is EPEVTQTPSHQVTQMGQEVILRCVPISNHLYFYWYRQILGQKVEFLVSFYNNEISEKSEIFDDQFSVERPDGSNFTLKIRSTKLEDSAMYFCASSLMGQGTQETQYFGPGTRLLVL.

This clone was recorded once. The CDR3 nucleotides read TGTGCCAGCAGCCGGGACACGACGCCCCTCCACTTT. It codes for CASSRDTTPLHF. The chain recombines TRBV7-8 with TRBJ1-6, with a possible D match to TRBD1 (6 bases). From germline, CDR1 is SGHVS and CDR2 FQNEAQ. The CDR3 has 12 amino acids. Trimming took off 5 bases at V and 13 bases at J, with 12 bases between the two ends.

The chain couples TRBV29-1 to TRBJ2-1, with 11 bases aligning to TRBD2. The V gene's germline CDR1 is SQVTM and CDR2 ANQGSEA. The CDR3 runs to 14 residues. V lost 5 bases, J lost 3 bases, and 3 bases stayed unmatched. The CDR3 coding sequence is TGCAGCGTTCGGGGACTAGCGGTCTACAATGAGCAGTTCTTC. This sequence encodes CSVRGLAVYNEQFF.

This rearrangement joins TRBV3-1 (or the pseudogene TRBV3-2) to TRBJ2-7; D not resolved. CDR1 LGHDT and CDR2 YNNKEL come from the germline V gene (reference sequence). Trimming shortened V by 4 bases and J by 4 bases, and 8 bases separated the two germline ends. The CDR3 runs to 12 residues. CDR3 nucleotides: TGTGCCAGCAGCCCTCACCGTTACGAGCAGTACGTC. Its translation: CASSPHRYEQYV.

The genes are TRBV5-6 and TRBJ1-6; possible D gene TRBD1, 5 bases. From germline, CDR1 is SGHDT and CDR2 YYEEEE. The CDR3 is 15 amino acids. V lost 4 bases and J 5 bases, leaving 13 bases between the germline ends. Here the CDR3 reads CASSGDATDNSPLHF. DNA for the CDR3: TGTGCCAGCAGCGGGGACGCGACCGATAATTCACCCCTCCACTTT.

This chain uses TRBV5-1 with TRBJ1-1, with TRBD1 as a possible D gene (5 bases). The ends were cut back, 4 bases at V and 1 base at J, with 20 bases in the middle. The CDR3 loop spans 17 amino acids. Germline V gene data show CDR1 as SGHRS and CDR2 as YFSETQ. Here the CDR3 reads CASSLTSGPKTNTEAFF. The CDR3, as DNA: TGCGCCAGCAGCCTGACCTCAGGGCCGAAGACGAACACTGAAGCTTTCTTT. Full variable domain (outside the CDR3, taken from reference TRBV5-1 and TRBJ1-1): KAGVTQTPRYLIKTRGQQVTLSCSPISGHRSVSWYQQTPGQGLQFLFEYFSETQRNKGNFPGRFSGRQFSNSRSEMNVSTLELGDSALYLCASSLTSGPKTNTEAFFGQGTRLTVV.

V is TRBV7-3 and J is TRBJ1-1; D is unclear. Germline CDR1 reads SGHTA; CDR2 reads FQGTGA. With 1 base removed from V and 9 bases from J, the gap between germline ends came to 12 bases. CDR3 length equals 13 residues. The CDR3 loop is CASSLSVGSQAFF. The DNA of the CDR3 is TGTGCCAGCAGCTTAAGTGTGGGTTCCCAAGCTTTCTTT.

The CDR3 bases are TGTGCCAGCAGTTTAGAACCAGGGAATTCACCCCTCCACTTT. It translates to CASSLEPGNSPLHF. The chain couples TRBV28 to TRBJ1-6; D is perhaps TRBD1 (5 bases). The V gene lost 2 bases and the J gene lost 7 bases, with 9 bases spanning the gap. This CDR3 is 14 amino acids long. Looked up from germline, CDR1 is MDHEN and CDR2 is SYDVKM.

This clone was seen a few times. Other DNA sequences within the sample encode an identical CDR3. The chain links TRBV5-1 to TRBJ1-6, with D hard to call. V lost 0 bases and J 7 bases, leaving 5 bases between the germline ends. Germline CDR1 SGHRS, CDR2 YFSETQ. This CDR3 contains 13 residues. CDR3 nucleotide sequence: TGCGCCAGCAGCTTGGGTGTGAATTCACCCCTCCACTTT. Residues: CASSLGVNSPLHF.

This clone was picked up one time. The chain recombines TRBV7-9 with TRBJ2-7; D is perhaps TRBD2 (7 bases). CDR3 length: 13 residues. Germline V gene data show CDR1 as SEHNR and CDR2 as FQNEAQ (reference sequence). Trimming removed 3 bases from V and 2 bases from J, with 8 bases in between. CDR3 coding DNA: TGTGCCAGCAGCTTCGGGGGGCCCTACGAGCAGTACTTC. The encoded protein is CASSFGGPYEQYF.